This T cell receptor beta chain was obtained from a study of OX40 agonist ivuxolimab in advanced cancers. The wider study: Hepatocellular carcinoma, melanoma, renal cell or head and neck cancer affected the dose-escalation patients.

Per germline, CDR1 SNHLY and CDR2 FYNNEI. V dropped 8 bases and J dropped 6 bases, with 14 bases sitting between them. This CDR3 has 13 residues. Measured with immunoSEQ multiplex PCR; TCRdb has only the in-frame clones, and not every one. The table shows about 61,000 clones, with over 80% occurring only once. On this clone itself: The antigen is unknown.

Study-level points and caveats: Also present in some nonresponders was a low level of normalized T-cell clonal expansion.

The gene calls are TRBV2 and TRBJ2-1, with D unclear. This TCR was sampled from an adult with an advanced solid tumor such as melanoma, head and neck, liver or kidney cancer. Sequenced material: CD4+ or CD8+ T cells sorted from blood, taken in a trial of the OX40 agonist ivuxolimab. The CDR3 nucleotides read TGTGCCAGCGGGTTTGGGCAGGTCAATGAGCAGTTCTTC. It specifies CASGFGQVNEQFF.